Described below is a single T cell receptor (beta chain) sequence and its context. Its specificity is not known. PCR was performed using 60 Vbeta and 13 Jbeta primers. Using immunoSEQ multiplex PCR, the repertoire was profiled, and TCRdb retains in-frame clones only, with some absent. The sample records some 180,000 clones, 75% to 90% being singletons. This entry comes from a study of cytomegalovirus exposure and HLA in healthy donors. Study-level findings and limits: The presence/absence work took it that sequencing depth was about the same across donors. Reported findings show TCR beta sequences accurately forecast HLA-A and HLA-B alleles in most subjects.

In germline, CDR1 is SGHRS, CDR2 YFSETQ. V gave up 3 bases and J gave up 2 bases; unmatched junction bases: 4. The CDR3 runs to 16 residues. This TCR came from a boy under 10 years old in good health and CMV-seronegative. The sample was PBMCs. The rearrangement joins TRBV5-1 to TRBJ2-2, with TRBD2 identical over 10 bases. The CDR3 region is CASSYRTSGNTGELFF. In DNA, the CDR3 is TGCGCCAGCAGCTACCGGACTAGCGGCAACACCGGGGAGCTGTTTTTT.